The 3 T cell receptor beta chains presented below share a single source sample, sequenced in a study of T-cell memory formation after mild COVID-19. TCRdb re-analysed the 5' RACE reads in MiXCR, keeping a single row per CDR3 protein. The top ten clones hold roughly 3.8% of a sample with 180,000 or so distinct CDR3 sequences, 11% of them seen once. The sample was PBMCs or a T cell subset sorted from them (not recorded which). The receptor source for this set is a man younger than 35 who had mild COVID-19 (a few samples of this study predate the infection). Cell type and time point are not known.

This clonotype occurred many times. This sequence joins TRBV20-1 and TRBJ2-7; no clear D gene. V was shortened by 1 base and J by 0 bases, with 7 bases between the two germline ends. The length of the CDR3 is 13 residues. Looked up from germline, CDR1 is DFQATT and CDR2 is SNEGSKA (reference sequence). This CDR3 is CSARVEPSYEQYF. In DNA, the CDR3 is TGCAGTGCTAGAGTAGAACCCTCCTACGAGCAGTACTTC.

This clonotype was seen ten or more times. This chain uses TRBV27 with TRBJ2-3; TRBD2 matches 8 bases. Per the germline V gene, CDR1 is MNHEY and CDR2 is SMNVEV (reference sequence). This CDR3 region has 15 residues. The ends lost 7 bases at V and 3 bases at J; junction bases unmatched: 9. The DNA of the CDR3 is TGTGCCAGCACCGGGGGGGGCCGGGGGACAGATACGCAGTATTTT. Amino acid sequence: CASTGGGRGTDTQYF.

This clonotype was recorded many times. The V gene is TRBV4-3, the J gene TRBJ2-7, with 9 bases matching TRBD2. The germline V gene has CDR1 LGHNA and CDR2 YSLEER. This CDR3 spans 15 amino acids. Trimming took 4 bases from V and 2 from J; bases not matched to a gene: 6. The CDR3 coding sequence is TGCGCCAGCAGCCGGATCCTAGCGGGGCCCTACGAGCAGTACTTC. This translates into CASSRILAGPYEQYF.